The 8 T cell receptor beta chains given below trace back to one sample, sequenced in a study of T cells in Graves' hyperthyroidism and ophthalmopathy. Using RNA transcripts as the source, TCR beta CDR3 regions were amplified. During a first-round RT-PCR of the TCR CDR3, the HTBI primer set was used. TCRdb ran MiXCR on the multiplex PCR reads and lists one entry per CDR3 protein. The sample yields about 400,000 distinct CDR3 sequences, about 13% seen once. Sequencing was done on a sample of blood. Receptors originate from a woman aged 18-29 years with Graves' hyperthyroidism.

The chain couples TRBV20-1 to TRBJ1-1, with a weak D call TRBD1 (5 bases). V was pared by 5 bases and J by 8 bases, with 21 bases between. CDR3 length: 14 residues. Per germline, CDR1 DFQATT and CDR2 SNEGSKA (reference sequence). The CDR3 protein is CSAPPGLGESEAFF. In DNA form, the CDR3 reads TGCAGTGCTCCTCCGGGACTCGGGGAGTCGGAAGCTTTCTTT.

Turning to this clonotype: This could be a read error, since a much larger clone is one nucleotide away. The rearrangement joins TRBV3-1 to TRBJ1-5; possibly TRBD1 for D (6 bases). CDR1 is LGHDT and CDR2 is YNNKEL in the germline V gene (reference sequence). The V end was cut by 6 bases, the J end by 4 bases, with 13 bases between. This CDR3 has 14 amino acids. The DNA for the CDR3 is TGTGCCAGCAGTCCTCGACAGGAGAATCAGCCCCAGCATTTT. This codes for CASSPRQENQPQHF.

This clonotype was seen at least ten times. V gene TRBV12-3 or TRBV12-4 combines with J gene TRBJ2-1; TRBD2 matches 8 bases. Trimming at V came to 2 bases and at J to 4 bases, leaving 4 bases not matched to a gene. The CDR3 loop spans 15 amino acids. The CDR3 spells CASSLTTSGYNEQFF. In DNA, the CDR3 is TGTGCCAGCAGTTTAACAACTAGCGGATACAATGAGCAGTTCTTC.

J is TRBJ2-2 and V is TRBV12-3 or TRBV12-4; D may be TRBD1 or TRBD2 (5 bases each). V was shortened by 2 bases and J by 6 bases, with 16 bases between the two germline ends. The CDR3 consists of 16 residues. The CDR3 loop is CASSLWDVIAPGELFF. DNA for the CDR3: TGTGCCAGCAGTTTATGGGACGTTATAGCCCCCGGGGAGCTGTTTTTT.

The sample holds many counts of this clonotype. The gene calls are TRBV7-9 and TRBJ1-2; tentative D call: TRBD1 (6 bases). The CDR3 extends over 14 amino acids. V lost 1 base and J lost 4, with 10 bases in between. The germline V gene has CDR1 SEHNR and CDR2 FQNEAQ (reference sequence). CDR3 protein: CASSLVRGGYGYTF. CDR3 in DNA: TGTGCCAGCAGCTTAGTCAGGGGAGGCTATGGCTACACCTTC.

V usage is TRBV19 and J usage is TRBJ2-1; TRBD2 aligns across 13 bases. This CDR3 has 14 residues. V shed 9 bases, J shed 5 bases, and the junction held 4 bases outside the gene matches. CDR1 and CDR2 from the germline V gene are LNHDA and SQIVND (reference sequence). CDR3 amino acids: CASKGLAGNNEQFF. The CDR3 DNA reads as TGTGCCAGCAAGGGACTAGCGGGGAACAATGAGCAGTTCTTC.

This clonotype was counted many times. The genes are TRBV5-1 and TRBJ2-7; 12 nucleotides match TRBD1. The CDR3 totals 15 residues. V shed 0 bases, J shed 7 bases, and the junction held 5 bases outside the gene matches. Germline V CDR1 and CDR2: SGHRS, YFSETQ. As DNA, the CDR3 is TGCGCCAGCAGCTTGGAGGGACAGGGGGCGCGTGAGCAGTACTTC. This codes for CASSLEGQGAREQYF.

This clonotype was observed at least ten times. The chain joins TRBV2 to TRBJ1-4; D is unclear. The CDR3 has 14 residues. Germline V gene sequence: CDR1 SNHLY, CDR2 FYNNEI. The V gene lost 7 bases and the J gene lost 8 bases, with 17 bases spanning the gap. In DNA, the CDR3 is TGTGCCAGCATTATGGGCAGGATGAAGGAAAAACTGTTTTTT. Translating gives CASIMGRMKEKLFF.